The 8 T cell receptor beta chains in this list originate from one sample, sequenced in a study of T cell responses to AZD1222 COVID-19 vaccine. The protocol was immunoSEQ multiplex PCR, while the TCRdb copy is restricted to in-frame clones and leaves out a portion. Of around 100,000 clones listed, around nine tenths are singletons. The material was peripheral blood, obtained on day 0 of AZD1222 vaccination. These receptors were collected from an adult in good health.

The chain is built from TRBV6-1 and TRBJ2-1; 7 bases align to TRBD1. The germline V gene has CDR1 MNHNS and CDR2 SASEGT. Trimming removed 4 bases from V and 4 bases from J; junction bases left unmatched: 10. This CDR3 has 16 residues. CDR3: CASSGRQGTWYNEQFF. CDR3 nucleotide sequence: TGTGCCAGCAGTGGGCGACAGGGAACCTGGTACAATGAGCAGTTCTTC.

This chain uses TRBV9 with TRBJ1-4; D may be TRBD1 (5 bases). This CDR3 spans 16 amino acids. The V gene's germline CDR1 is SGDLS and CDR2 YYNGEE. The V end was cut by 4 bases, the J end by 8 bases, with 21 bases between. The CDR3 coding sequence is TGTGCCAGCAGCCCGGGGGGTCGGCAGGGTGGAGAAAAACTGTTTTTT. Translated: CASSPGGRQGGEKLFF.

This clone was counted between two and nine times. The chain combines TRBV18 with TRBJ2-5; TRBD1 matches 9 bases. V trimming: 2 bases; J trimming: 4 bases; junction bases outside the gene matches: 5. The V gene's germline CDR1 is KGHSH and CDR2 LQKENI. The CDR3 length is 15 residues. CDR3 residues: CASSPRGQGGETQYF. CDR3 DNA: TGTGCCAGCTCACCAAGGGGACAGGGAGGAGAGACCCAGTACTTC.

The CDR3 region is CASSYSLSGTGGNTIYF. In nucleotides, the CDR3 is TGTGCCAGCAGTTACTCTTTATCCGGGACCGGTGGAAACACCATATATTTT. V usage is TRBV6-2 or TRBV6-3 and J usage is TRBJ1-3; tentative D call: TRBD1 (5 bases). V lost 0 bases to trimming and J lost 3 bases, with 15 bases between them. The germline V gene has CDR1 MNHEY and CDR2 SVGEGT. This CDR3 has 17 residues.

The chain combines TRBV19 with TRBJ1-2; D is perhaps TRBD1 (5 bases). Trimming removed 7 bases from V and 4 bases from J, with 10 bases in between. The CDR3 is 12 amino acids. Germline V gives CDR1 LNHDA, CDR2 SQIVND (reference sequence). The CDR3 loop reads CASNGGGYGYTF. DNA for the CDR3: TGTGCCAGTAACGGTGGGGGCTATGGCTACACCTTC. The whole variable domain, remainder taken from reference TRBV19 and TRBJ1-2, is DGGITQSPKYLFRKEGQNVTLSCEQNLNHDAMYWYRQDPGQGLRLIYYSQIVNDFQKGDIAEGYSVSREKKESFPLTVTSAQKNPTAFYLCASNGGGYGYTFGSGTRLTVV.

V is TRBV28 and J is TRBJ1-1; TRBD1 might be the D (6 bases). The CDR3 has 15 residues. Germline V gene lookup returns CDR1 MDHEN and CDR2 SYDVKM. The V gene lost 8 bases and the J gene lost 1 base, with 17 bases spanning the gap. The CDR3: CASPPEWGPNTEAFF. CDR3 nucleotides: TGTGCCAGCCCCCCGGAGTGGGGGCCGAACACTGAAGCTTTCTTT.

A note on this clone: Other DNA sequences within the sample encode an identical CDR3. Here the CDR3 DNA reads TGTGCCAGCAGCCCCTTAGCGGGGAGCTCCTACGAGCAGTACTTC. This codes for CASSPLAGSSYEQYF. The chain recombines TRBV3-1 (or the pseudogene TRBV3-2) with TRBJ2-7; 8 nucleotides line up with TRBD2. This CDR3 is 15 amino acids long. J was trimmed by 0 bases and V by 4 bases; bases with no gene match: 5. The germline V gene has CDR1 LGHDT and CDR2 YNNKEL (reference sequence).

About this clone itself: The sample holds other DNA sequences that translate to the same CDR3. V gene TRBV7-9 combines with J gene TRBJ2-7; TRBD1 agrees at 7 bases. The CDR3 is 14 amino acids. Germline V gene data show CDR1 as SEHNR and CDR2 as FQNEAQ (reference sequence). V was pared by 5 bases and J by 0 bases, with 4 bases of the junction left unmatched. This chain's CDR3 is CASSRTGASYEQYF. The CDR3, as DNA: TGTGCCAGCAGCCGGACAGGAGCCTCCTACGAGCAGTACTTC.